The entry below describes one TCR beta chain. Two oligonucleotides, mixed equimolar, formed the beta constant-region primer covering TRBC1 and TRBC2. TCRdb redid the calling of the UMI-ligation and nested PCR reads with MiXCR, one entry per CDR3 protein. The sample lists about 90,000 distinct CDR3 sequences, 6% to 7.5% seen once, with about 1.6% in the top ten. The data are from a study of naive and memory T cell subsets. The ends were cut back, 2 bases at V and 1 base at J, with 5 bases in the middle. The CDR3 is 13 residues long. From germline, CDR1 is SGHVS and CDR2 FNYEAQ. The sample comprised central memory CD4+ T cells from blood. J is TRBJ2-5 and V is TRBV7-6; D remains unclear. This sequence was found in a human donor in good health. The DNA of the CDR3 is TGTGCCAGCAGCTTAATGTCCCAAGAGACCCAGTACTTC. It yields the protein CASSLMSQETQYF.